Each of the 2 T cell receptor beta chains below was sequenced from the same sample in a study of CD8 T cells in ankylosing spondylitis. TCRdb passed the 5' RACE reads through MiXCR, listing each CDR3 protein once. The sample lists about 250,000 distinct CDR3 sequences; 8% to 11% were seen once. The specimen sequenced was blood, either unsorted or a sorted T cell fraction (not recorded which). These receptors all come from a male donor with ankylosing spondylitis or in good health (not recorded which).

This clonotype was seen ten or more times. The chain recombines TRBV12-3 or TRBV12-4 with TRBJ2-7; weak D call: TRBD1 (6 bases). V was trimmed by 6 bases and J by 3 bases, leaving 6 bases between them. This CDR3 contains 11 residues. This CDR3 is CASRTGYEQYF. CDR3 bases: TGTGCCAGCAGGACAGGCTACGAGCAGTACTTC.

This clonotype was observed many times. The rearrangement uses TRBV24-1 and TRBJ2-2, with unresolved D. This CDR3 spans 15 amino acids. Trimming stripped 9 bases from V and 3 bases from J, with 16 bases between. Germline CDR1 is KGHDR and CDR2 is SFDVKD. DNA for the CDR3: TGTGCCACCCCTGGTGGTGCCAGCTACACCGGGGAGCTGTTTTTT. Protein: CATPGGASYTGELFF.